This T cell receptor (beta chain) derives from a study of T cell responses to AZD1222 COVID-19 vaccine (dated by TCRdb to the early 2020s). Background on the whole study: AZD1222 recipients with second doses at about 4 weeks or about 12 weeks were pooled, because spike-specific TCR depth and breadth did not differ between schedules. A total of over 230 trial participants underwent TCR sequencing, of whom approximately 200 had received two doses of AZD1222 and some 26 had received two doses of the MenACWY control vaccine. Trial participants were enrolled by age into subgroups of 18-55, 56-69 and 70-plus years, and around 150, 28 and 57 TCR-sequenced participants, respectively, were included in these subgroups. Beyond this particular receptor, the publication reports: CD4 TCRs associated with the vaccine covered the entire spike protein, and the dominant responses were in regions 160-218 and 743-854. The 56-69-year group was small, and its depth increase did not reach significance, likely because of low power. Participants were mostly white British and included more females than males, and it was suggested by the authors that clonal diversity may have been underestimated. After two AZD1222 doses, spike-specific TCR breadth and depth were significantly higher than at day 0 and than in MenACWY recipients. Nearly half of unique spike-specific TCRs reportedly recognized epitopes outside regions mutated in the B.1.351 and B.1.1.7 variants. No day 14 peak-response samples were available, so repertoires were characterized only after the peak T cell response. Conclusions about previously exposed vaccinees are limited, since just five or six AZD1222 recipients were seropositive for SARS-CoV-2 at baseline.

The CDR3 regions of human TCRbeta chains were subjected to immunosequencing. As for the original processing: Repertoire TCRs were checked for matches against a reference library of SARS-CoV-2-specific TCRs that had been generated using the MIRA antigen-specificity platform. Breadth meant the fraction of unique TCRs that were SARS-CoV-2-associated, whereas depth meant the fraction of total T cells that were SARS-CoV-2-associated. Using the MIRA data, every spike-specific TCR was mapped to the spike region that the TCR reacted to and assigned to either a CD4 or a CD8 class. Log10-transformed breadth and depth values were compared by one-way ANOVA with Sidak's multiple comparisons tests. Drawn from immuneACCESS, this table holds only the in-frame rearrangements with V and J called that TCRdb kept. Clones are partly lost; checked studies trace under half to an unresolved V gene and leave the rest unexplained. Clone size and the V and J calls come from that table; the DNA yielded D and trimming. The sample data list about 120,000 clones, and approximately 88% of these were observed just once. The ten top clones hold less than 4% of the sample.

In regard to this clone: Its antigen is unknown. No much larger clone is present one base from it, and per-base qualities are unavailable.

This specimen's time point label, per the study, means: baseline before first vaccination. The vaccinee samples were drawn from two UK trials, COV001 and COV002, one of which was a single-blind randomized controlled phase 2/3 trial testing AZD1222 (ChAdOx1 nCoV-19) in healthy adults. Trial participant PBMC samples were collected at day 0 and day 28 after the second dose for TCRbeta chain sequencing. For this chain, trimming is 4 bases at the V end and 7 bases at the J end, and the number of junction bases without a gene match is 7. CDR1 and CDR2, looked up from the germline V gene (reference sequence), are MNHEY and SMNVEV. From its cysteine to its phenylalanine, the CDR3 spans 15 amino acids. CDR3 DNA only is kept here, 45 bases in frame from base 1.

The source is an adult in good health. This sample comprised peripheral blood, obtained on day 0 of AZD1222 vaccination. In this chain, TRBV27 is recombined with TRBJ1-2, with 12 middle bases fitting TRBD1. The DNA is TGTGCCAGCAGTTACGCCGGGACAGGGGGCTTTGGCTACACCTTC. It codes for CASSYAGTGGFGYTF.